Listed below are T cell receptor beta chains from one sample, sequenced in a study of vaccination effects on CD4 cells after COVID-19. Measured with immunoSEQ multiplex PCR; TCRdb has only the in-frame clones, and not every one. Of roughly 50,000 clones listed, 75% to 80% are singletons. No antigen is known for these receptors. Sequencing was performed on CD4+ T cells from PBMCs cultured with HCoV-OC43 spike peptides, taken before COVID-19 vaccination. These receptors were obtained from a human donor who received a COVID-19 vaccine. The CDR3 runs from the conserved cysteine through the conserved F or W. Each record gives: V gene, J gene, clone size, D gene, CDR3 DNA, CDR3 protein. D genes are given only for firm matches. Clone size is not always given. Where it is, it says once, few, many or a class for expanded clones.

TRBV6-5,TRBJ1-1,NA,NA,TGTGCCAGCATTAGCCCCCAGGGAGCTTTCTTT,CASISPQGAFF
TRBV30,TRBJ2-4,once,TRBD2,TGTGCCTGGAGCCCTGGGGGGGGGACGGGACGCATTCAGTACTTC,CAWSPGGGTGRIQYF
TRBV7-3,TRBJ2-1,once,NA,TGTGCCAGCAGCTCGACTCAGAGCTCCTACAATGAGCAGTTCTTC,CASSSTQSSYNEQFF
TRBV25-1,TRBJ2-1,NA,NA,TGTGCCAGCAGTGCCGGGTACTCCTACAATGAGCAGTTCTTC,CASSAGYSYNEQFF
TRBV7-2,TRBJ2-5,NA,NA,TGTGCCAGCAGCTTACAGGGTAGCCAAGAGACCCAGTACTTC,CASSLQGSQETQYF
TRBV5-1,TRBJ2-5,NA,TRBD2,TGCGCCAGCAGCTTAGGACTAGCGGGGACCCAGTACTTC,CASSLGLAGTQYF
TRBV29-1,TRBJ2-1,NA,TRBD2,TGCAGCGTTGATGAGGCTAGCGGAGGCAATGAGCAGTTCTTC,CSVDEASGGNEQFF
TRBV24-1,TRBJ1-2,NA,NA,TGTGCCACCAGTGCGGCAGGGGCGAACTATGGCTACACCTTC,CATSAAGANYGYTF
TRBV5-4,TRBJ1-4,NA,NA,TGTGCCAGCAGCTTCCCAGGGGCCGATGAAAAACTGTTTTTT,CASSFPGADEKLFF
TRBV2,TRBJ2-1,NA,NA,TGTGCCAGCAGTGAGGCGGGACGGGGGTCTTACAATGAGCAGTTCTTC,CASSEAGRGSYNEQFF
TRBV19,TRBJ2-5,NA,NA,TGTGCCAGTAGTAAGGGGTCAGAGACCCAGTACTTC,CASSKGSETQYF
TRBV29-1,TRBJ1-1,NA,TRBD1,TGCAGCGCTCAAGGGACAGCTATGAACACTGAAGCTTTCTTT,CSAQGTAMNTEAFF
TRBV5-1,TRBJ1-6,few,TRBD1,TGCGCCAGCAGCTTCTCTTTTCAGGGGGCCTATAATTCACCCCTCCACTTT,CASSFSFQGAYNSPLHF
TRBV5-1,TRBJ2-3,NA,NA,TGCGCCAGCAAGGGCAGGACCTATAGCACAGATACGCAGTATTTT,CASKGRTYSTDTQYF
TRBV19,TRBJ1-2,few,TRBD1,TGTGCCAGCCAAGTACCGGGACAGTTTAACTATGGCTACACCTTC,CASQVPGQFNYGYTF
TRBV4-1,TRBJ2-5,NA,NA,TGCGCCAGCAGCCAAGATCGAGGAGGGGTTTATGGAGAGACCCAGTACTTC,CASSQDRGGVYGETQYF
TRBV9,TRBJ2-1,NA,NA,TGTGCCAGCAGCGTAGCCGGGGGCCCTAGTACTTACAATGAGCAGTTCTTC,CASSVAGGPSTYNEQFF
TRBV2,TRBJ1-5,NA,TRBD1,TGTGCCAGCCTCGGGACAGAGAATCAGCCCCAGCATTTT,CASLGTENQPQHF
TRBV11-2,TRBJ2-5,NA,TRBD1,TGTGCCAGCAGCCCAAGGACAGGGTCCCAAGAGACCCAGTACTTC,CASSPRTGSQETQYF
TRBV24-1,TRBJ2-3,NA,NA,TGTGCCACCAGTGATCCTCGCCCAGTGGGGGTCACAGATACGCAGTATTTT,CATSDPRPVGVTDTQYF
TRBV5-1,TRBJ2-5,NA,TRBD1,TGCGCCAGCAGCTTTCAGGGGGCCCCAGAGACCCAGTACTTC,CASSFQGAPETQYF
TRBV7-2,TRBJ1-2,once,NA,TGTGCCAGCAGCTTAGAGGTATGGACCTACACCTTC,CASSLEVWTYTF
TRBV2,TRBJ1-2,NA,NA,TGTGCCAGCAGTGAACCTAGTAATTTGGGCTACACCTTC,CASSEPSNLGYTF
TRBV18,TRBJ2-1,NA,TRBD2,TGTGCCAGCTCACCGTCTCGGGGGGGACAAATAGAGCAGTTCTTC,CASSPSRGGQIEQFF
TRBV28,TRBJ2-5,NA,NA,TGTGCCAGCAGTTTAGGTGGAGAACGGTCAGAGACCCAGTACTTC,CASSLGGERSETQYF
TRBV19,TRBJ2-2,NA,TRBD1,TGTGCCAGTAGTGGGCGACAGGGTTTCATTCCGAACACCGGGGAGCTGTTTTTT,CASSGRQGFIPNTGELFF
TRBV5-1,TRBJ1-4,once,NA,TGCGCCAGCAGCTTGGTCGGTGCTAATGAAAAACTGTTTTTT,CASSLVGANEKLFF
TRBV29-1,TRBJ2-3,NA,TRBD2,TGCAGCGTTGTCGAGCGGGGGGGCCTAGATACGCAGTATTTT,CSVVERGGLDTQYF
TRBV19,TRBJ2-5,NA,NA,TGTGCCAGTACCCCGAGGGGAGGGGGCGGAAGGGAGACCCAGTACTTC,CASTPRGGGGRETQYF
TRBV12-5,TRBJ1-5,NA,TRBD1,TGTGCTAGTGGGGGGACAGGGAGGAGCAATCAGCCCCAGCATTTT,CASGGTGRSNQPQHF
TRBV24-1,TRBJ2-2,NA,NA,TGTGCCACCAGTGTATCCTTAGGACAGTCCCAATTAAAGAACACCGGGGAGCTGTTTTTT,CATSVSLGQSQLKNTGELFF
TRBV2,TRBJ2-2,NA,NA,TGTGCCAGCAGTGAGTACCCAATCACCGGGGAGCTGTTTTTT,CASSEYPITGELFF
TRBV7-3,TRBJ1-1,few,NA,TGTGCCAGCAGCTTTTCACAGAACACTGAAGCTTTCTTT,CASSFSQNTEAFF
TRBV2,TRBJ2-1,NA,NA,TGTGCCAGCAGTGAAACCCTCACTGTTGAGCAGTTCTTC,CASSETLTVEQFF
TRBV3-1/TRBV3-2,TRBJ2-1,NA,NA,TGTGCCAGCAGCCCTCGCCTCGACCCGAACTCCTACAATGAGCAGTTCTTC,CASSPRLDPNSYNEQFF
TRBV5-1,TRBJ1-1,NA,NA,TGCGCCAGCAGCTCCCCGACCGGGGGGCCTGAAGCTTTCTTT,CASSSPTGGPEAFF
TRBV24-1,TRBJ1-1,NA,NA,TGTGCTACCGGAGCAACCACTGAAGCTTTCTTT,CATGATTEAFF
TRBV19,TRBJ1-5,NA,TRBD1,TGTGCCAGTACCCCAATCCCAGGGGGCTATCAGCCCCAGCATTTT,CASTPIPGGYQPQHF
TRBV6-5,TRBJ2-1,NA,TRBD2,TGTGCCAGCAGTACTAGCGGGAGCTCCTACAATGAGCAGTTCTTC,CASSTSGSSYNEQFF
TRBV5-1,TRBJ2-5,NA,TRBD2,TGCGCCAGCAACGACGGGAGGGTCCCCCAGTACTTC,CASNDGRVPQYF
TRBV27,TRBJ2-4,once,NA,TGTGCCAGCAGCTTCGACAGGCTAGCCAAAAACATTCAGTACTTC,CASSFDRLAKNIQYF
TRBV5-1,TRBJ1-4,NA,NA,TGCGCCAGCAGCCCGCAACAGAACGTTGATGAAAAACTGTTTTTT,CASSPQQNVDEKLFF
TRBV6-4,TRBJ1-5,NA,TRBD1,TGTGCCAGCAGTGATTTTCGTGACAGGGTCAATCAGCCCCAGCATTTT,CASSDFRDRVNQPQHF
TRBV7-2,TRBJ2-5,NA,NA,TGTGCCAGCAGCTTAGCGAGGGGCGAGACCCAGTACTTC,CASSLARGETQYF
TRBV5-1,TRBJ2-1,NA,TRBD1,TGCGCCAGCAGCTCCAGGACAGGGAGCTCCTACAATGAGCAGTTCTTC,CASSSRTGSSYNEQFF